These 23 T cell receptor beta chains share one sample of origin, sequenced in a study of fetal regulatory T cell absence and autoimmunity. Assay: immunoSEQ multiplex PCR; the TCRdb copy retains only in-frame clones and omits some. Among more than 85,000 clones listed, about 78% were seen once. The sample comprised pancreas tissue. Receptor source: a male donor with IPEX syndrome.

The chain carries TRBV4-1 and TRBJ2-1; perhaps TRBD2 as D (6 bases). The germline CDR1 and CDR2 sequences are MGHRA and YSYEKL. The V gene lost 2 bases and the J gene lost 0 bases, with 8 bases spanning the gap. The CDR3 is 15 residues long. The CDR3 DNA follows: TGCGCCAGCAGCCAATCCGGGAGCTCCTACAATGAGCAGTTCTTC. This translates into CASSQSGSSYNEQFF.

This chain connects TRBV6-1 to TRBJ2-1, with TRBD1 identical over 10 bases. Germline CDR1 is MNHNS and CDR2 is SASEGT. J lost 7 bases, V lost 4 bases, and 7 bases had no gene match. The CDR3 is 15 residues long. CDR3 sequence (DNA): TGTGCCAGCAGTGGGGACAGGGGAGGTTGGAATGAGCAGTTCTTC. This translates into CASSGDRGGWNEQFF.

In DNA form, the CDR3 reads TGTGCCACCAGCACCTTATGGGGGCCGGGGGAGACCCAGTACTTC. Translating gives CATSTLWGPGETQYF. This chain links TRBV15 with TRBJ2-5; maybe TRBD1 (6 bases). This CDR3 is 15 amino acids long. V dropped 4 bases and J dropped 5 bases, with 17 bases sitting between them. Germline assignment: CDR1 LNHNV and CDR2 YYDKDF (reference sequence).

The chain links TRBV27 to TRBJ2-1; weak D call: TRBD2 (5 bases). The CDR3 loop spans 14 amino acids. Trimming took off 2 bases at V and 6 bases at J, with 11 bases between the two ends. CDR1 MNHEY and CDR2 SMNVEV come from the germline V gene (reference sequence). CDR3 coding DNA: TGTGCCAGCAGTTTAAGGCTAGCCGGCAATGAGCAGTTCTTC. This codes for CASSLRLAGNEQFF.

The chain couples TRBV5-4 to TRBJ1-2; 7 bases map to TRBD1. CDR3 length: 14 residues. Per the germline V gene, CDR1 is SGHNT and CDR2 is YYREEE (reference sequence). After removal of 3 bases from V and 4 bases from J, the junction contained 6 bases not matched to a gene. The chain's CDR3 is CASSYRQGGYGYTF. In DNA, the CDR3 is TGTGCCAGCAGCTACCGACAGGGTGGCTATGGCTACACCTTC.

This clone was seen a few times. This chain uses TRBV5-6 with TRBJ2-7, with D perhaps TRBD1 or TRBD2 (5 bases each). This CDR3 spans 13 amino acids. V lost 7 bases and J 0 bases, leaving 11 bases between the germline ends. Germline V gene sequence: CDR1 SGHDT, CDR2 YYEEEE. CDR3 sequence: CASGAGTSYEQYF. The DNA for the CDR3 is TGTGCCAGCGGTGCCGGGACCTCCTACGAGCAGTACTTC.

The CDR3, as DNA: TGTGCCAGCAGTTTCAGCGGGAACCACTACGAGCAGTACTTC. It codes for CASSFSGNHYEQYF. The chain has TRBV27 and TRBJ2-7, with TRBD2 matching 7 bases. This CDR3 is built from 14 residues. Germline-derived CDR1 and CDR2 are MNHEY and SMNVEV (reference sequence). Trimming removed 3 bases from V and 3 bases from J; junction bases left unmatched: 5.

J is TRBJ2-1 and V is TRBV11-2; TRBD2 matches at 7 bases. CDR3 length equals 14 residues. The V and J ends lost 1 base and 3 bases, in that order; junction bases with no gene match: 0. CDR1 is SGHAT, CDR2 FQNNGV, per germline. CDR3 in amino acids: CASSLGTSYNEQFF. The CDR3 coding sequence is TGTGCCAGCAGCTTAGGGACTAGCTACAATGAGCAGTTCTTC.

This clone was observed a few times. The V call is TRBV5-1, the J call TRBJ2-7; D gene unclear. CDR3 size: 14 residues. Germline lookup yields CDR1 SGHRS and CDR2 YFSETQ. Trimming took 3 bases from V and 0 from J, leaving 10 bases between them. CDR3 in amino acids: CASSSVATSYEQYF. Written as DNA, the CDR3 is TGCGCCAGCAGCTCGGTGGCGACCTCCTACGAGCAGTACTTC.

The CDR3 bases are TGTGCCAGCAGCTTGCGACTCCGATTTATCAATGAGCAGTTCTTC. Its protein is CASSLRLRFINEQFF. The chain is built from TRBV5-6 and TRBJ2-1; D gene unclear. There are 15 residues in the CDR3. CDR1 SGHDT and CDR2 YYEEEE come from the germline V gene. V gave up 1 base and J gave up 6 bases, with 14 bases separating them.

The rearrangement links TRBV27 to TRBJ2-2; TRBD2 might be the D (6 bases). The CDR3 is 15 amino acids. The germline CDR1 and CDR2 sequences are MNHEY and SMNVEV (reference sequence). Trimming pared 0 bases from V and 10 bases from J, leaving 15 bases between. The CDR3 spells CASSLSGVSGAELFF. For the CDR3, the DNA is TGTGCCAGCAGTTTATCGGGGGTTAGCGGTGCGGAGCTGTTTTTT.

This clone has a handful of counts. The chain recombines TRBV19 with TRBJ1-4; D is ambiguous. V was cut by 6 bases and J by 0 bases, with 5 bases left in between. The CDR3 runs 13 residues. CDR1 and CDR2 from the germline V gene are LNHDA and SQIVND (reference sequence). CDR3: CASRESTNEKLFF. CDR3 sequence (DNA): TGTGCCAGTAGGGAGTCAACTAATGAAAAACTGTTTTTT. The full variable domain, in which reference TRBV19 and TRBJ1-4 provide the parts outside the CDR3, is DGGITQSPKYLFRKEGQNVTLSCEQNLNHDAMYWYRQDPGQGLRLIYYSQIVNDFQKGDIAEGYSVSREKKESFPLTVTSAQKNPTAFYLCASRESTNEKLFFGSGTQLSVL.

J is TRBJ2-4 and V is TRBV7-2; 11 bases are a match to TRBD2. The CDR3 is 14 residues long. Trimming cost V 5 bases and J 5 bases; bases outside gene matches: 2. The germline gives CDR1 SGHTA, CDR2 FQGNSA. CDR3 loop: CASSPGLAENIQYF. The CDR3, as DNA: TGTGCCAGCAGCCCGGGACTAGCGGAAAACATTCAGTACTTC.

This rearrangement joins TRBV6-5 to TRBJ1-2; 10 positions agree with TRBD1. The length of the CDR3 is 13 residues. Trimming took 6 bases from V and 2 from J; bases not matched to a gene: 0. Germline CDR1 is MNHEY and CDR2 is SVGAGI. The CDR3 sequence: CASRGQGNYGYTF. The CDR3, as DNA: TGTGCCAGCAGGGGACAGGGGAACTATGGCTACACCTTC.

About this clone itself: This CDR3 is also generated by other DNA sequences in the sample. The chain combines TRBV6-5 with TRBJ1-1; TRBD1 might be the D (5 bases). Germline V gene data show CDR1 as MNHEY and CDR2 as SVGAGI. CDR3 length: 13 amino acids. V lost 2 bases to trimming and J lost 1 base, with 5 bases between them. The CDR3, as DNA: TGTGCCAGCAGTTACGGACAGAACACTGAAGCTTTCTTT. Amino acid sequence: CASSYGQNTEAFF.

The rearrangement joins TRBV5-1 to TRBJ2-2; 14 bases match TRBD2. V lost 4 bases and J lost 5; bases outside the gene matches: 7. Germline V gives CDR1 SGHRS, CDR2 YFSETQ. The CDR3 consists of 17 residues. The CDR3 spells CASSPGTSGGLTGELFF. The DNA for the CDR3 is TGCGCCAGCAGCCCCGGGACTAGCGGGGGTCTGACCGGGGAGCTGTTTTTT.

The V gene is TRBV6-5, the J gene TRBJ1-2; D is ambiguous. V was shortened by 0 bases and J by 6 bases, with 11 bases between the two germline ends. Germline values: CDR1 MNHEY, CDR2 SVGAGI. This CDR3 contains 14 residues. CDR3 protein: CASSYSRRTHGYTF. The DNA for the CDR3 is TGTGCCAGCAGTTACTCGCGACGGACCCATGGCTACACCTTC.

CDR3: CASSLVGGLPYEQYF. CDR3 nucleotide sequence: TGTGCCAGCAGCTTAGTAGGGGGGCTCCCCTACGAGCAGTACTTC. This rearrangement joins TRBV7-2 to TRBJ2-7; D is possibly TRBD1 or TRBD2 (6 bases each). CDR1 and CDR2 from the germline V gene are SGHTA and FQGNSA. V gave up 1 base and J gave up 2 bases, with 12 bases separating them. CDR3 length equals 15 residues.

This clone came up a few times. This chain links TRBV6-5 with TRBJ1-2; D not resolved. CDR3 length equals 14 residues. Trimming took 0 bases from V and 3 from J, leaving 8 bases between them. From germline, CDR1 is MNHEY and CDR2 SVGAGI. CDR3 sequence (DNA): TGTGCCAGCAGTTACTCGAAAGGGTACTATGGCTACACCTTC. Residues: CASSYSKGYYGYTF.

This chain links TRBV7-6 with TRBJ2-1; D is undetermined. This CDR3 spans 17 amino acids. Looked up from germline, CDR1 is SGHVS and CDR2 is FNYEAQ. V was pared by 1 base and J by 0 bases, with 13 bases between. CDR3 residues: CASSLVPRLNSYNEQFF. Here the CDR3 DNA reads TGTGCCAGCAGCTTAGTACCTCGTCTAAACTCCTACAATGAGCAGTTCTTC.

The V gene is TRBV29-1, the J gene TRBJ1-2; 7 bases line up with TRBD1. CDR3 length: 16 amino acids. Germline-derived CDR1 and CDR2 are SQVTM and ANQGSEA. Trimming removed 4 bases from V and 2 bases from J; junction bases left unmatched: 13. For the CDR3, the DNA is TGCAGCGTTGGGCCCGAGGGGGCAGGGAGAAACTATGGCTACACCTTC. Translating it yields CSVGPEGAGRNYGYTF.

This rearrangement joins TRBV2 to TRBJ2-7, with D unresolved. The germline V gene has CDR1 SNHLY and CDR2 FYNNEI. The CDR3 is made up of 13 amino acids. Trimming cost V 6 bases and J 6 bases, with 15 bases left between them. CDR3 sequence: CASSQEPPCEQYF. The CDR3 bases are TGTGCCAGCAGCCAGGAGCCCCCATGCGAGCAGTACTTC. The full variable domain, rest sourced from reference TRBV2 and TRBJ2-7, is EPEVTQTPSHQVTQMGQEVILRCVPISNHLYFYWYRQILGQKVEFLVSFYNNEISEKSEIFDDQFSVERPDGSNFTLKIRSTKLEDSAMYFCASSQEPPCEQYFGPGTRLTVT.

V usage is TRBV9 and J usage is TRBJ1-2, with 7 nucleotides matching TRBD1. The J segment lost 7 bases and the V segment lost 4 bases, leaving 4 bases of the junction unmatched. CDR3 length equals 12 residues. Germline V gene lookup returns CDR1 SGDLS and CDR2 YYNGEE. CDR3 DNA sequence: TGTGCCAGCAGCTCCCGACAGGGTGGCTACACCTTC. Protein: CASSSRQGGYTF.